This T cell receptor (beta chain) appears in the sequencing data of a study of cytomegalovirus exposure and HLA in healthy donors. Study-level information: The 95 to 150 validation repertoires used a platform that matched the one used for the approximately 610 first-cohort repertoires, as a later analysis reported.

Broader study findings: Specificity of a few CMV-associated chains for CMV antigens was verified in vitro.

The table came from immunoSEQ multiplex PCR; TCRdb's copy has only in-frame clones and leaves some out. The sample lists fewer than 85,000 clones; less than 95% were seen once. As to this clone: What it binds is unknown. The junction departs from the called germline gene at one end, perhaps through a read error.

This clonotype was sampled from a woman aged 18-29 years in good health and CMV-seronegative. The sample taken for sequencing was PBMCs.

CDR3 sequence: CASTLWEVRDRPFNEQFF. The CDR3 DNA is TGTGCTAGCACCCTTTGGGAGGTACGGGACAGGCCCTTCAATGAGCAGTTCTTC. The chain carries TRBV7-7 and TRBJ2-1, with 8 bases fitting TRBD1. Germline lookup yields CDR1 SSHAT and CDR2 FNYEAQ (reference sequence). The CDR3 has 18 amino acids.